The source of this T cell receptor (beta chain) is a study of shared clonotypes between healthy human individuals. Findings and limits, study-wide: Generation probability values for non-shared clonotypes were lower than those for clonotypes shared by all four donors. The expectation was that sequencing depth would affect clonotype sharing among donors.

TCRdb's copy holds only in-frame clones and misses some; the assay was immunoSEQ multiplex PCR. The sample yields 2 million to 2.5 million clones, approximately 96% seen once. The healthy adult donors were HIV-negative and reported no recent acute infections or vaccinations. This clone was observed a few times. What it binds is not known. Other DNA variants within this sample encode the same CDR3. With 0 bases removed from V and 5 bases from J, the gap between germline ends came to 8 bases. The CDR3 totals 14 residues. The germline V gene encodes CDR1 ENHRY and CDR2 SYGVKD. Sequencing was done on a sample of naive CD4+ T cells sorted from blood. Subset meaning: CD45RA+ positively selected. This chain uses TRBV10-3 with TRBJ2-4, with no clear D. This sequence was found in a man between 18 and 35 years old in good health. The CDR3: CAISESAGENIQYF. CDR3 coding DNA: TGTGCCATCAGTGAGTCGGCAGGCGAAAACATTCAGTACTTC.